This entry lists 15 T cell receptor beta chains sequenced from one sample in a study of blood T cell repertoires in COVID-19. Clones were sequenced by immunoSEQ multiplex PCR, and TCRdb holds only the in-frame ones, with some missing. The table lists over 600,000 clones, about 87% of them singletons, with under 0.3% in the top ten. The sequencing sample was made of peripheral blood. The receptors were gathered from a woman younger than 35 with acute or convalescent COVID-19.

The chain uses TRBV24-1 and TRBJ1-5; D unclear. Germline-derived CDR1 and CDR2 are KGHDR and SFDVKD. The CDR3 sequence is 18 residues long. Trimming shortened V by 4 bases and J by 0 bases, and 18 bases separated the two germline ends. The CDR3 protein is CATSECVSERDSNQPQHF. CDR3 DNA sequence: TGTGCCACCAGTGAGTGTGTAAGTGAGAGGGATAGCAATCAGCCCCAGCATTTT.

The V and J genes are TRBV4-1 and TRBJ1-3; D is unresolved. This CDR3 has 17 residues. The V end was cut by 1 base, the J end by 0 bases, with 13 bases between. CDR1 MGHRA and CDR2 YSYEKL come from the germline V gene. The CDR3 region is CASSQGRPILSGNTIYF. The CDR3 DNA follows: TGCGCCAGCAGCCAAGGGCGGCCCATTCTCTCTGGAAACACCATATATTTT.

This clone was observed once. The gene calls are TRBV27 and TRBJ2-1; D is possibly TRBD2 (5 bases). CDR1 is MNHEY, CDR2 SMNVEV, per germline (reference sequence). Trimming left V 1 base short and J 0 bases short, with 10 bases between. The CDR3 length is 16 residues. CDR3 DNA sequence: TGTGCCAGCAGTTTATGGCCGGGGTACTCCTACAATGAGCAGTTCTTC. Translating gives CASSLWPGYSYNEQFF.

The rearrangement links TRBV19 to TRBJ2-5; 15 positions agree with TRBD2. The CDR3 spans 17 residues. With V trimmed by 1 base and J by 8 bases, 8 bases remained unmatched. Germline V gene lookup returns CDR1 LNHDA and CDR2 SQIVND (reference sequence). The CDR3: CASSIARGLAGGQTQYF. CDR3 sequence (DNA): TGTGCCAGTAGTATAGCCCGGGGACTAGCGGGGGGACAAACCCAGTACTTC. Filled out from reference TRBV19 and TRBJ2-5, the complete variable domain reads DGGITQSPKYLFRKEGQNVTLSCEQNLNHDAMYWYRQDPGQGLRLIYYSQIVNDFQKGDIAEGYSVSREKKESFPLTVTSAQKNPTAFYLCASSIARGLAGGQTQYFGPGTRLLVL.

The chain recombines TRBV12-3 or TRBV12-4 with TRBJ2-5, with TRBD1 as a possible D gene (6 bases). The CDR3 is 13 residues long. Trimming took off 4 bases at V and 2 bases at J, with 8 bases between the two ends. CDR3 DNA sequence: TGTGCCAGCAGTTCGGACAGACAAGAGACCCAGTACTTC. Residues: CASSSDRQETQYF.

The chain has TRBV6-9 and TRBJ1-2; possible D gene TRBD1, 5 bases. Germline-derived CDR1 and CDR2 are MNHGY and SVAAGI. Trimming left V 3 bases short and J 2 bases short, with 10 bases between. The CDR3 runs to 14 residues. The CDR3 DNA sequence: TGTGCCAGCAGTTACGGGGGGTCGAACTATGGCTACACCTTC. It is translated as CASSYGGSNYGYTF.

The chain recombines TRBV4-3 with TRBJ2-7; TRBD1 is a possible D gene (6 bases). V was trimmed by 0 bases and J by 7 bases, leaving 10 bases between them. The CDR3 is made up of 13 amino acids. Germline V gives CDR1 LGHNA, CDR2 YSLEER. The CDR3 is CASSQDSGTEQYF. Written as DNA, the CDR3 is TGCGCCAGCAGCCAAGACTCAGGGACAGAGCAGTACTTC.

This chain uses TRBV5-1 with TRBJ2-3, with D tentatively TRBD1 (5 bases). This CDR3 contains 18 residues. CDR1 SGHRS and CDR2 YFSETQ come from the germline V gene. The ends were cut back, 1 base at V and 0 bases at J, with 18 bases in the middle. The CDR3, as DNA: TGCGCCAGCAGCTTGAGAGTCGTGGGGCAGGGAAGCACAGATACGCAGTATTTT. Protein product: CASSLRVVGQGSTDTQYF.

The chain joins TRBV12-5 to TRBJ1-2, with a weak D call TRBD1 (5 bases). The V end lost 10 bases, the J end lost 4 bases, and 19 bases lay between the germline ends. The CDR3 length is 14 residues. CDR1 is LGHNT and CDR2 is FRNRAP in the germline V gene. The DNA for the CDR3 is TGTGCTACCCAGGGTACTGGGCCTTTCTATGGCTACACCTTC. Translation: CATQGTGPFYGYTF.

The chain joins TRBV7-9 to TRBJ1-6, with D possibly being TRBD1 (6 bases). This CDR3 has 14 residues. Germline CDR1 reads SEHNR; CDR2 reads FQNEAQ (reference sequence). Trimming took 6 bases from V and 7 from J, leaving 13 bases between them. In DNA form, the CDR3 reads TGTGCCAGCAGTCTAGGGGGGGACAATTCACCCCTCCACTTT. It specifies CASSLGGDNSPLHF.

This chain connects TRBV3-1 (or the pseudogene TRBV3-2) to TRBJ2-4; 7 bases agree with TRBD2. This CDR3 is built from 17 residues. Germline lookup yields CDR1 LGHDT and CDR2 YNNKEL (reference sequence). V shed 4 bases, J shed 2 bases, and the junction held 11 bases outside the gene matches. The DNA for the CDR3 is TGTGCCAGCAGCCGGCTCCCCTTGGGGGGGACCAAAAACATTCAGTACTTC. Encoded protein: CASSRLPLGGTKNIQYF.

The chain is built from TRBV27 and TRBJ2-1; perhaps TRBD1 as D (5 bases). Germline V gene data show CDR1 as MNHEY and CDR2 as SMNVEV (reference sequence). The V gene lost 5 bases and the J gene lost 3 bases, with 14 bases spanning the gap. This CDR3 has 15 amino acids. The CDR3 reads CASSIQGGGYNEQFF. The DNA for the CDR3 is TGTGCCAGCAGTATTCAGGGTGGCGGCTACAATGAGCAGTTCTTC.

J is TRBJ1-1 and V is TRBV9, with D unresolved. Per germline, CDR1 SGDLS and CDR2 YYNGEE. This CDR3 is built from 16 residues. Trimming removed 3 bases at V and 4 bases at J, with 19 bases between. CDR3 coding DNA: TGTGCCAGCAGCGGAACGTCAAGGAGTTTGGGCACTGAAGCTTTCTTT. It encodes CASSGTSRSLGTEAFF.

The chain recombines TRBV5-1 with TRBJ1-2; TRBD1 matches 8 bases. This CDR3 comprises 14 residues. With V trimmed by 4 bases and J by 5 bases, 7 bases remained unmatched. Germline V gene sequence: CDR1 SGHRS, CDR2 YFSETQ. The CDR3 bases are TGCGCCAGCAGCGGAAGGGGACAGGATTATGGCTACACCTTC. Its protein product is CASSGRGQDYGYTF.

The J gene is TRBJ1-1, the V gene TRBV20-1; D gene ambiguous. The CDR3 contains 11 residues. Germline-derived CDR1 and CDR2 are DFQATT and SNEGSKA (reference sequence). Between the trimmed V and J ends, which lost 3 bases and 10 bases, there was a span of 12 bases. CDR3 amino acids: CSAREDHRAFF. Written as DNA, the CDR3 is TGCAGTGCTAGGGAGGACCATCGAGCTTTCTTT.